This TCR beta chain was found in a study of PD-L1 blockade in urothelial cancer. Study-level background: The study started patients on atezolizumab around 2014, giving 1,200 mg intravenously every 3 weeks. Prior chemotherapy in patients spanned 0 to 3 regimens.

This clone was counted at least ten times. Synthetic TCR analog templates were spiked into each PCR. Clones were sequenced by immunoSEQ multiplex PCR, and TCRdb holds only the in-frame ones, with some missing. There are tens of thousands of clones in the sample; around 85% occur only once, and 14% to 15% lies in the top ten. Time point described: pretreatment peripheral blood. With V trimmed by 7 bases and J by 4 bases, 10 bases remained unmatched. This CDR3 is 15 amino acids long. Germline V CDR1 and CDR2: LNHDA, SQIVND (reference sequence). The gene calls are TRBV19 and TRBJ1-1, with 9 positions matching TRBD1. This clonotype was sampled from an older woman with urothelial cancer. Sequencing used PBMCs, obtained around atezolizumab (anti-PD-L1) treatment. This CDR3 reads CASNNPTGGSTEAFF. The CDR3 DNA sequence: TGTGCCAGTAACAATCCGACAGGGGGGAGCACTGAAGCTTTCTTT.